The 22 T cell receptor beta chains given below trace back to one sample, sequenced in a study of memory CD4+ T cells and cytomegalovirus serostatus. Single viable CD3+CD4+CD8-CD45RO+ cells were sorted as the memory CD4+ T cells. Method: immunoSEQ multiplex PCR; TCRdb's copy keeps in-frame clones and lacks some. The sample consists of 35,000 to 50,000 clones, around three quarters of them appearing once. The sample was memory CD4+ T cells from blood. The receptors stem from an adult in good health and CMV-seronegative.

This clone was picked up one time. CDR3 amino acids: CASSARDYGTEAFF. The CDR3 coding sequence is TGTGCCAGCTCAGCGAGGGATTATGGCACTGAAGCTTTCTTT. The chain links TRBV18 to TRBJ1-1; D unresolved. The V end was cut by 5 bases, the J end by 4 bases, with 14 bases between. The CDR3 is 14 residues long. Germline-derived CDR1 and CDR2 are KGHSH and LQKENI.

This chain uses TRBV6-5 with TRBJ1-2, with D unclear. V was clipped by 0 bases and J by 8 bases, with 19 bases between them. Germline V gives CDR1 MNHEY, CDR2 SVGAGI. The CDR3 is made up of 16 amino acids. The DNA of the CDR3 is TGTGCCAGCAGTTACTCGAAGTTAGCGAAGGGCCGGGGCTACACCTTC. Translated: CASSYSKLAKGRGYTF.

The V and J genes are TRBV9 and TRBJ1-5; 7 nucleotides match TRBD1. This CDR3 region has 15 residues. The V segment lost 4 bases and the J segment 0 bases; nucleotides outside the gene matches: 4. CDR1 SGDLS and CDR2 YYNGEE come from the germline V gene. The CDR3 sequence is CASSPGGYSNQPQHF. CDR3 nucleotides: TGTGCCAGCAGCCCAGGGGGTTATAGCAATCAGCCCCAGCATTTT.

There are a few counts of this clone. An end of the junction differs from the germline gene, which may be a read error. The chain is built from TRBV7-7 and TRBJ1-1, with 10 bases lining up with TRBD1. Germline CDR1 SSHAT, CDR2 FNYEAQ (reference sequence). CDR3 length: 13 residues. CDR3 nucleotide sequence: TGTGCTAGCAGCGAAAGGACAGGGGGGGAAGCTTTCTTT. This gives the protein CASSERTGGEAFF.

This clone was seen once. Here the CDR3 DNA reads TGTGCCAGTAGTATGGTCTCTGCAGGGTCCTCCTATGGCTACACCTTC. Residues: CASSMVSAGSSYGYTF. The rearrangement joins TRBV19 to TRBJ1-2; weak D call: TRBD1 (5 bases). This CDR3 comprises 16 residues. Trimming stripped 3 bases from V and 4 bases from J, with 18 bases between. From germline, CDR1 is LNHDA and CDR2 SQIVND (reference sequence).

The gene calls are TRBV27 and TRBJ2-2; TRBD2 matches at 10 bases. Germline V gene lookup returns CDR1 MNHEY and CDR2 SMNVEV (reference sequence). This CDR3 has 17 amino acids. V lost 4 bases and J lost 2; bases outside the gene matches: 7. CDR3 in amino acids: CASSYRSSGSNTGELFF. CDR3 bases: TGTGCCAGCAGTTATCGGTCTAGCGGGAGCAACACCGGGGAGCTGTTTTTT.

Comment on this clone: The sample holds other DNA sequences that translate to the same CDR3. The genes are TRBV29-1 and TRBJ2-7; 7 bases fit TRBD2. This CDR3 is built from 11 residues. Germline-derived CDR1 and CDR2 are SQVTM and ANQGSEA. V shed 6 bases, J shed 4 bases, and the junction held 3 bases outside the gene matches. The CDR3 coding sequence is TGCAGCGTGGGGGGGGTTTACGAGCAGTACTTC. Protein: CSVGGVYEQYF.

CDR3 amino acids: CASSQDRWQGATYEQYF. The CDR3 region has the DNA TGTGCCAGCAGCCAAGATAGATGGCAGGGGGCTACCTACGAGCAGTACTTC. This sequence joins TRBV4-2 and TRBJ2-7; TRBD1 matches 8 bases. The CDR3 covers 17 residues. The germline V gene encodes CDR1 LGHNA and CDR2 YNFKEQ. Germline trimming cut 0 bases from V and 2 bases from J; bases unmatched to any gene: 9.

The chain combines TRBV11-1 with TRBJ2-1, with D maybe TRBD2 (6 bases). The CDR3 length is 15 residues. Germline CDR1 and CDR2: SGHAT and FQDESV (reference sequence). The V end was cut by 5 bases, the J end by 0 bases, with 11 bases between. CDR3 DNA sequence: TGTGCCAGCAGCGCAGCTAGCGCCTCCTACAATGAGCAGTTCTTC. Protein sequence: CASSAASASYNEQFF.

CDR3 DNA: TGTGCCAGCTCACCATCTCCACCTCCGGATAACTATGGCTACACCTTC. Translating it yields CASSPSPPPDNYGYTF. The chain couples TRBV18 to TRBJ1-2; D remains ambiguous. The CDR3 runs to 16 residues. The V gene lost 2 bases and the J gene lost 1 base, with 14 bases spanning the gap. Germline V gene data show CDR1 as KGHSH and CDR2 as LQKENI.

This clone was counted between two and nine times. The J gene is TRBJ2-7, the V gene TRBV10-3; D gene unclear. The CDR3 totals 14 residues. V shed 5 bases and J shed 3 bases, with 14 bases lying between them. Germline-derived CDR1 and CDR2 are ENHRY and SYGVKD. Written as DNA, the CDR3 is TGTGCCATCAGTTTCTCGGACGTATACTACGAGCAGTACTTC. It specifies CAISFSDVYYEQYF.

The chain links TRBV5-1 to TRBJ1-2, with a possible D match to TRBD1 (6 bases). V was pared by 4 bases and J by 2 bases, with 15 bases between. Germline V CDR1 and CDR2: SGHRS, YFSETQ. This CDR3 comprises 15 residues. This CDR3 reads CASSNTGLGNYGYTF. The CDR3, as DNA: TGCGCCAGCAGCAACACAGGGTTAGGAAACTATGGCTACACCTTC. The full variable domain, completed using reference TRBV5-1 and TRBJ1-2, is KAGVTQTPRYLIKTRGQQVTLSCSPISGHRSVSWYQQTPGQGLQFLFEYFSETQRNKGNFPGRFSGRQFSNSRSEMNVSTLELGDSALYLCASSNTGLGNYGYTFGSGTRLTVV.

This clone was seen a handful of times. The chain links TRBV5-4 to TRBJ2-2; TRBD1 agrees at 8 bases. The CDR3 is made up of 17 amino acids. CDR1 SGHNT and CDR2 YYREEE come from the germline V gene (reference sequence). The V and J ends lost 4 bases and 5 bases, in that order; junction bases with no gene match: 13. CDR3 coding DNA: TGTGCCAGCAGCAGAACGGGACAGGTTTATAGGACCGGGGAGCTGTTTTTT. Translating it yields CASSRTGQVYRTGELFF.

The chain links TRBV10-3 to TRBJ2-7, with 7 nucleotides matching TRBD1. The germline V gene has CDR1 ENHRY and CDR2 SYGVKD. Unmatched junction bases numbered 8, after V lost 6 bases and J lost 6 bases. This CDR3 is 13 amino acids long. CDR3 loop: CAIRDRQGTEQYF. CDR3 DNA: TGTGCCATCAGGGACCGACAGGGCACCGAGCAGTACTTC.

This chain links TRBV5-1 with TRBJ2-5; D is possibly TRBD2 (6 bases). This CDR3 comprises 15 residues. Germline V gene data show CDR1 as SGHRS and CDR2 as YFSETQ. Trimming stripped 2 bases from V and 7 bases from J, with 18 bases between. The CDR3 sequence: CASSLSGADLGTQYF. For the CDR3, the DNA is TGCGCCAGCAGCTTATCGGGAGCCGACCTGGGGACCCAGTACTTC. Looking up the rest from reference TRBV5-1 and TRBJ2-5 gives the full variable domain: KAGVTQTPRYLIKTRGQQVTLSCSPISGHRSVSWYQQTPGQGLQFLFEYFSETQRNKGNFPGRFSGRQFSNSRSEMNVSTLELGDSALYLCASSLSGADLGTQYFGPGTRLLVL.

The CDR3, as DNA: TGTGCCAGCACTACAGGTATGACTGAAGCTTTCTTT. Translating gives CASTTGMTEAFF. The V and J genes are TRBV25-1 and TRBJ1-1; possible D gene TRBD1, 5 bases. This CDR3 spans 12 amino acids. Trimming left V 7 bases short and J 5 bases short, with 11 bases between. Per the germline V gene, CDR1 is MGHDK and CDR2 is SYGVNS.

The chain is built from TRBV18 and TRBJ1-2, with D tentatively TRBD1 (5 bases). The CDR3 is 15 amino acids. V lost 5 bases to trimming and J lost 7 bases, with 20 bases between them. In germline, CDR1 is KGHSH, CDR2 LQKENI. The CDR3 nucleotides read TGTGCCAGCTCAAGCAGGGACTCAGTGCTGCGTGGCTACACCTTC. This gives the protein CASSSRDSVLRGYTF.

The chain couples TRBV14 to TRBJ1-4, with D perhaps matching TRBD1 (6 bases). Per the germline V gene, CDR1 is SGHDN and CDR2 is FVKESK. There are 16 residues in the CDR3. V gave up 4 bases and J gave up 0 bases, with 12 bases separating them. The CDR3 spells CASSPGAASTNEKLFF. The DNA of the CDR3 is TGTGCCAGCAGCCCAGGGGCTGCATCAACTAATGAAAAACTGTTTTTT.

The chain recombines TRBV12-5 with TRBJ1-5; no firm D call. The germline V and J ends were trimmed by 6 bases and 5 bases, with 14 bases remaining between them. CDR3 length: 14 residues. The germline CDR1 and CDR2 sequences are LGHNT and FRNRAP. Here the CDR3 reads CASGPGRSDQPQHF. The CDR3 DNA follows: TGTGCTAGTGGCCCAGGACGGTCGGATCAGCCCCAGCATTTT.

V and J are TRBV27 and TRBJ2-2; 9 bases map to TRBD2. The CDR3 spans 17 residues. Germline V gene sequence: CDR1 MNHEY, CDR2 SMNVEV (reference sequence). Unmatched junction bases numbered 12, after V lost 10 bases and J lost 0 bases. CDR3 in amino acids: CATTLAGEGANTGELFF. The CDR3 DNA is TGTGCCACCACTTTAGCGGGAGAGGGGGCGAACACCGGGGAGCTGTTTTTT.

On this clone: One end of the junction varies from germline; a read error may be responsible. The V call is TRBV5-4, the J call TRBJ1-4, with TRBD1 matching over 8 bases. Germline loops: CDR1 SGHNT, CDR2 YYREEE (reference sequence). The CDR3 extends over 15 amino acids. The CDR3 DNA follows: TGCGCCAGCAGCTCGGGCGGGACAGGAAACGAAAAACTGTTTTTT. Residues: CASSSGGTGNEKLFF. Combining the CDR3 with reference TRBV5-4 and TRBJ1-4 gives the whole variable domain ETGVTQSPTHLIKTRGQQVTLRCSSQSGHNTVSWYQQALGQGPQFIFQYYREEENGRGNFPPRFSGLQFPNYSSELNVNALELDDSALYLCASSSGGTGNEKLFFGSGTQLSVL.

This sequence joins TRBV7-3 and TRBJ2-2, with 7 nucleotides matching TRBD2. Germline CDR1 and CDR2: SGHTA and FQGTGA. V was clipped by 1 base and J by 5 bases; unmatched bases: 7. This CDR3 region has 16 residues. DNA for the CDR3: TGTGCCAGCAGCTTAAATCCAGCGGGACGAACCGGGGAGCTGTTTTTT. This codes for CASSLNPAGRTGELFF.